This T cell receptor beta chain was profiled in a study of T cell changes during pregnancy in multiple sclerosis. V was shortened by 0 bases and J by 5 bases, with 19 bases between the two germline ends. Germline V lookup: CDR1 LGHNA, CDR2 YNFKEQ. The CDR3 length is 17 residues. Sequencing used immunoSEQ multiplex PCR; TCRdb keeps in-frame clones, though not all of them. The sample lists tens of thousands of clones, about 90% occurring once. The origin of this receptor is a female donor in good health, enrolled as a control in a pregnancy study. Source: peripheral blood, taken in the second trimester of pregnancy. V is TRBV4-2 and J is TRBJ2-5; D perhaps matches TRBD2 (5 bases). The CDR3 reads CASSQDRSSSVGETQYF. The DNA of the CDR3 is TGTGCCAGCAGCCAAGATAGGTCTAGCAGCGTAGGGGAGACCCAGTACTTC.